This TCR beta chain was profiled in a study of blood T cell repertoires in COVID-19. Study-wide context: Samples representing acute and convalescent COVID-19 were sourced from the United States, Italy and Spain. From T cells, B-cell-depleted T cells, or PBMCs came the material, which was cDNA or gDNA.

Clinical history as reported by participants underpinned cohort assignment. Germline CDR1 and CDR2: MGHDK and SYGVNS. The ends were cut back, 4 bases at V and 8 bases at J, with 23 bases in the middle. The CDR3 consists of 17 residues. Under the authors' procedure: By means of reference gene primer amplification, nucleated cell counts were estimated. TCRdb keeps only in-frame clones here, not all; method: immunoSEQ multiplex PCR. V and J calls and clone size come straight from that table; D and trimming were deduced from the DNA. The table records 320,000 or so clones, roughly 90% of them present only once.

The chain combines TRBV25-1 with TRBJ1-4, with TRBD1 as a possible D gene (6 bases). The sequence derives from a woman in her 30s who had recovered from COVID-19. The sequencing sample was made of PBMCs or T cells enriched from blood (not recorded which). The CDR3 nucleotides are TGTGCCAGCAGTGGTCCCCTAAGGGGACACTACCAGGAAAAACTGTTTTTT. Translating gives CASSGPLRGHYQEKLFF.